These T cell receptor beta chains were read from a single sample in a study of long-term antiretroviral therapy in people with HIV. This table comes from immunoSEQ multiplex PCR, and its TCRdb copy is limited to in-frame clones, with some not included. The table lists 20,000 to 25,000 clones, roughly 80% of them singletons. The sample here was unsorted PBMCs, taken 0.5 years before starting antiretroviral therapy. The receptors here all came from a man aged 35-49 years with HIV. Both conserved end residues are part of each CDR3. Fields, in order: J gene, V gene, clone size, CDR3 length, D gene, CDR3 DNA, CDR3 protein. The D gene is left open where the match is weak. Not every row has a clone size; where given, it reads once, few, many or a size class.

J gene: TRBJ1-2
V gene: TRBV29-1
clone size: NA
CDR3 length: 11
D gene: TRBD1
CDR3 DNA: TGCAGCGTCAGGGGGCCCTGGGGCTACACCTTC
CDR3 protein: CSVRGPWGYTF

J gene: TRBJ1-1
V gene: TRBV6-5
clone size: NA
CDR3 length: 16
D gene: NA
CDR3 DNA: TGTGCCAGCAGTTACGCGTTGGGGGGAGGAAACACTGAAGCTTTCTTT
CDR3 protein: CASSYALGGGNTEAFF

J gene: TRBJ2-7
V gene: TRBV4-3
clone size: NA
CDR3 length: 16
D gene: NA
CDR3 DNA: TGCGCCAGCAGCCAAGGCCCCCCCGGTACAGGCTACGAGCAGTACTTC
CDR3 protein: CASSQGPPGTGYEQYF

J gene: TRBJ1-5
V gene: TRBV19
clone size: NA
CDR3 length: 15
D gene: NA
CDR3 DNA: TGTGCCAGTAACCTAATGCTCAGTAGCAATCAGCCCCAGCATTTT
CDR3 protein: CASNLMLSSNQPQHF

J gene: TRBJ1-4
V gene: TRBV30
clone size: NA
CDR3 length: 14
D gene: NA
CDR3 DNA: TGTGCCTGGAGCGAGGGGCGAACTAATGAAAAACTGTTTTTT
CDR3 protein: CAWSEGRTNEKLFF

J gene: TRBJ1-1
V gene: TRBV6-5
clone size: few
CDR3 length: 13
D gene: NA
CDR3 DNA: TGTGCCAGCAGTTACAGGGGGAACACTGAAGCTTTCTTT
CDR3 protein: CASSYRGNTEAFF

J gene: TRBJ1-1
V gene: TRBV6-5
clone size: NA
CDR3 length: 12
D gene: NA
CDR3 DNA: TGTGCCAGCAGTTACCCGACGGGGGTAGCTTTCTTT
CDR3 protein: CASSYPTGVAFF

J gene: TRBJ2-5
V gene: TRBV5-5
clone size: NA
CDR3 length: 16
D gene: TRBD2
CDR3 DNA: TGTGCCAGCAGCTCCCATACTAGCGGGGGCGGGGAGACCCAGTACTTC
CDR3 protein: CASSSHTSGGGETQYF

J gene: TRBJ2-2
V gene: TRBV16
clone size: NA
CDR3 length: 15
D gene: NA
CDR3 DNA: TGTGCCAGCAGCTTGGGTAGCCCGGACACCGGGGAGCTGTTTTTT
CDR3 protein: CASSLGSPDTGELFF

J gene: TRBJ2-2
V gene: TRBV28
clone size: NA
CDR3 length: 13
D gene: NA
CDR3 DNA: TGTGCCAGCAGTTTGTTACACACCGGGGAGCTGTTTTTT
CDR3 protein: CASSLLHTGELFF

J gene: TRBJ1-6
V gene: TRBV28
clone size: NA
CDR3 length: 18
D gene: NA
CDR3 DNA: TGTGCCAGCAGTCCCCTGGGTCTTACCTCCTCCTATAATTCACCCCTCCACTTT
CDR3 protein: CASSPLGLTSSYNSPLHF

J gene: TRBJ1-2
V gene: TRBV11-1
clone size: NA
CDR3 length: 14
D gene: TRBD1
CDR3 DNA: TGTGCCAGCAGCCCCCGGACGAAGGGGACAGGGGTTACCTTC
CDR3 protein: CASSPRTKGTGVTF

J gene: TRBJ2-5
V gene: TRBV5-5
clone size: NA
CDR3 length: 15
D gene: TRBD2
CDR3 DNA: TGTGCCAGCAGCTCGAGCGGGAGGACCCAAGAGACCCAGTACTTC
CDR3 protein: CASSSSGRTQETQYF

J gene: TRBJ2-7
V gene: TRBV7-8
clone size: once
CDR3 length: 15
D gene: NA
CDR3 DNA: TGTGCCAGCAGCTTAGCGAGACGACAAGTCTACGAGCAGTACTTC
CDR3 protein: CASSLARRQVYEQYF

J gene: TRBJ1-2
V gene: TRBV4-2
clone size: few
CDR3 length: 14
D gene: NA
CDR3 DNA: TGTGCCAGCAGCCAAGATGCGGCAGGGAACGGCTACACCTTC
CDR3 protein: CASSQDAAGNGYTF

J gene: TRBJ1-1
V gene: TRBV28
clone size: NA
CDR3 length: 15
D gene: TRBD1
CDR3 DNA: TGTGCCAGCAGTTTTCAGGGGGCGGGGTACACTGAAGCTTTCTTT
CDR3 protein: CASSFQGAGYTEAFF

J gene: TRBJ2-3
V gene: TRBV18
clone size: NA
CDR3 length: 13
D gene: NA
CDR3 DNA: TGTGCCAGCTCACCAGGCGACTCACTAACGCAGTATTTT
CDR3 protein: CASSPGDSLTQYF

J gene: TRBJ2-7
V gene: TRBV10-3
clone size: NA
CDR3 length: 14
D gene: TRBD1
CDR3 DNA: TGTGCCATCAGTGAGGGACAGGGGGCGAACGAGCAGTACTTC
CDR3 protein: CAISEGQGANEQYF

J gene: TRBJ1-2
V gene: TRBV7-3
clone size: NA
CDR3 length: 13
D gene: TRBD1
CDR3 DNA: TGTGCCAGCAGCTTTGGACAGGGGATAGGCTACACCTTC
CDR3 protein: CASSFGQGIGYTF

J gene: TRBJ2-6
V gene: TRBV7-8
clone size: NA
CDR3 length: 18
D gene: TRBD1
CDR3 DNA: TGTGCCAGCAGCTTAAGGGACAGGGGCAACTCTGGGGCCAACGTCCTGACTTTC
CDR3 protein: CASSLRDRGNSGANVLTF